This T cell receptor (beta chain) derives from a study of cytomegalovirus exposure and HLA in healthy donors (dated 2017 in TCRdb). With regard to the full study: In an earlier analysis of roughly 590 of the donors, around 290 Gb of sequence data and just under 120 million unique TCR beta sequences from about 179 million T cells were reported. Of the roughly 430 genotyped donors, about 80% fell in the genetic ancestry cluster associated with self-reported Caucasian donors. An earlier analysis of 500 to 650 of the donors applied high-throughput TCR beta sequencing to assess whether each TCR beta V gene segment acted as functional or pseudogenic. Among around 400 genotyped donors of the cohort, an average of roughly 230,000 unique TCR beta nucleotide sequences was sequenced per donor, of which approximately 18% were non-productive. The study aimed to test whether cataloging public T cell receptors could reveal signatures of past pathogen exposure. The later analysis used no new phenotypic data to find candidate immune exposures, relying instead on TCR beta sequences and their occurrence across donors. All discovery cohort repertoires had been generated on a single sequencing platform. Because of strong linkage in the cohort, roughly 5 DR-DQ haplotypes were treated as single units for association and clustering. Alongside the repertoire data, information on donor age, sex, ethnicity and CMV serostatus was compiled. HLA typing covered class I and class II loci at four-digit resolution. The study used immunosequencing to profile the T cell repertoires of under 700 subjects and linked those repertoires to cytomegalovirus serostatus. Along with the roughly 700-subject first cohort, a separate validation cohort of over 90 different subjects was used. High-throughput TCR immunosequencing, statistical association of individual TCRs with disease status, and machine learning were combined to predict cytomegalovirus infection status. An early release that covered fewer than 800 HLA-typed donors contained 300 to 350 gigabases of sequencing data and around 85 million unique TCR sequences. In a later genetic analysis, genome-wide SNP genotypes for 398 of the 666 donors were used, and that subset was treated as a discovery cohort. A later analysis re-examined previously published TCR beta repertoires from more than 600 donors and added high-resolution HLA genotyping to investigate patterns of TCR occurrence. The number of typed donors differed by locus: about 620-640 for A, B, C, DRB1 and DQB1; some 540 for DQA1; approximately 600 for DPA1; and roughly 490 for DPB1.

The receptor library was made with the immunoSEQ multiplex PCR assay. The multiplex PCR relied on a mix of 60 forward primers for TCR Vbeta segments and 13 reverse primers for TCR Jbeta segments. Amplification of the CDR3 region of rearranged TCR beta genes was performed with a multiplex PCR assay on genomic DNA. The Illumina HiSeq System was used to sequence the amplified TCR beta libraries as 87-base-pair reads. Per the original workflow: A later analysis counted about 76 million unique TCR beta chains across the 650 to 700 repertoires, and some 11 million of these chains were shared by at least two donors. A nearest-neighbor algorithm error-corrected the raw reads and collapsed the reads into unique sequences, merging closely related sequences to remove PCR and sequencing errors. To assign V, D and J gene segments, CDR3 sequences were aligned to IMGT reference sequences. Each retained sequence needed at least a six-nucleotide match to both a V gene segment and a J gene segment. Rearrangements were called productive when the CDR3 lacked stop codons and stayed in frame with V and J; all others were non-productive. Following IMGT convention, CDR3 was defined as the stretch from the second conserved V-encoded cysteine to the conserved J-encoded phenylalanine. In an earlier analysis of more than 550 of the donors, sequences lacking an unambiguous match to a single V gene segment were excluded. An earlier analysis of under 750 of the donors called V segments functional above 56.7% productive rearrangements and segregating when the between-donor standard deviation exceeded 5%. A statistical classification framework was built to diagnose cytomegalovirus status from the catalog of TCR beta chain sequences. In a later analysis, TCR nucleotide sequences were compared against IMGT/GENE-DB human TR gene sequences so that V and J genes could be assigned. The TCRdist pipeline was used in a later analysis to assign CDR3 sequences and most-parsimonious VDJ recombination scenarios. In a later analysis, each TCR beta chain was defined by its CDR3 amino acid sequence together with its V-gene family, and reads without a unique V-gene family were excluded. To address suspected cross-contamination and a sequencing artifact, a later analysis removed approximately 600 highly shared, low-generation-probability nucleotide sequences. For each public chain, a later analysis derived a clonal expansion index from normalized ranks of inferred template counts within each repertoire. In a later analysis, generation probabilities were computed with a VDJ recombination model fitted to out-of-frame rearrangements, and the resulting probabilities were checked against IGoR. In a later analysis, hypergeometric tests were used to score TCR-TCR, TCR-HLA and TCR-CMV co-occurrence, with a repertoire-size bias correction applied to TCR pairs. To estimate false discovery rates, a later analysis permuted the HLA or CMV assignments 20 times. In a later analysis, co-occurring TCRs were grouped using DBSCAN, and TCRdist sequence similarity was added for clustering within HLA-allele-positive subsets. Co-occurrence clustering excluded repertoires with fewer than 30,000 or more than 120,000 public chains, plus five with anomalous nucleotide sharing. Entries here come from immuneACCESS through TCRdb and include only in-frame sequences with V and J called. Some clones fail to appear in such tables; in the studies checked, an unresolved V gene covers under half of the shortfall, and the cause of the remainder is unknown. The V and J calls and the clone size are those of that table, but D and trimming were determined from the DNA. Counted in this sample were about 200,000 clones; approximately 80% of them appeared once. The ten largest make up about 1.7% of the sample.

There are 15 amino acids in the CDR3, from cysteine to phenylalanine inclusive. Only the CDR3 DNA stays, 45 bases, in frame from base 1. In the germline V gene, CDR1 corresponds to MNHEY and CDR2 to SVGAGI. V is pruned by 2 bases and J by 5 bases, leaving 7 bases of the junction without a gene match. The cohort was made up of approximately 700 healthy bone marrow donors. Cohort members were all nominally healthy when sampled, although unrecorded immune exposures were likely present. The donor tested CMV seronegative and was one of the 352 seronegative cohort members. A peripheral blood sample was provided by each donor, and peripheral blood mononuclear cells were used for TCR beta sequencing. Genomic DNA extraction from the blood cell samples was performed with the Qiagen DNeasy Blood Extraction Kit. A remark on this clone: The antigen it recognizes is unknown. The sample holds no much larger clone one base away, and base qualities are not on file.

Findings and caveats that apply to the study as a whole: Most TCR sequences were seen in very few donors, while some public TCRs were found in many individuals. The authors suggested that the approach could potentially be generalized to other disease states and immunological phenotypes. In a later analysis, HLA-associated TCR beta chains were found to be more clonally expanded and to have lower generation probabilities than equally common non-associated chains. In a later analysis, TCR association rates were found to vary across HLA loci, with the most associated TCRs seen for DRB1 alleles and the fewest for HLA-C alleles. In a later analysis, several top co-occurrence clusters were reported to appear linked to parvovirus B19, influenza, CMV and Epstein-Barr virus. Sequencing depth was assumed to be roughly uniform across donors in the presence/absence analyses, though that assumption may not hold. According to a later analysis, most CMV-associated TCR beta chains appeared to be HLA-restricted, and the HLA associations seemed to be driven largely by CMV exposure. In a later genetic analysis, fewer N-insertions in productive TCRs were reported among donors in an Asian-associated ancestry cluster than the 666-donor mean. Immune exposure information for the cohort was limited to CMV serostatus. The classifier was reported to diagnose cytomegalovirus status with high specificity and sensitivity in both the original cohort and the validation cohort. In an earlier analysis of fewer than 700 of the donors, most TCR beta V segments appeared in productive rearrangements about 87% or about 30% of the time, broadly matching IMGT annotations. Strong co-occurrence of HLA alleles, especially DR and DQ, made assigning TCR associations to individual alleles difficult. Because the 87-base-pair reads could not distinguish some IMGT-functional V segments, including TRBV6-2 and TRBV6-3, those segments were excluded. In the study, about 150 TCR beta chains were listed as associated with cytomegalovirus. A group of highly shared sequence variants was considered likely to be a technical artifact of the sequencing pipeline. Linkage disequilibrium might explain the correlated functional status among segregating V segments, but an unknown experimental factor could not be excluded. The cohort was sequenced for TCR beta chains only, and without alpha or paired-chain data the features that could be detected were limited. Because some donors lacked HLA typing at each locus, the association tests relied only on the typed subset. A later analysis associated around 16,000 TCR beta sequences with specific HLA alleles at a false discovery rate of 0.05. An association between a missense DCLRE1C variant and V-gene and J-gene trimming of TCR beta chains was found in a later genetic analysis and replicated in an independent cohort. In vitro tests confirmed that a few of the cytomegalovirus-associated TCR beta chains recognize cytomegalovirus antigens. Because counts were too low, about 15 rarely observed V segments, including chromosome 9 orphons, were left out of the earlier analysis of several hundred of the donors. A further reported finding was that TCR beta sequences accurately predicted the HLA-A and HLA-B alleles for most subjects in the first cohort.

This TCR was sampled from a woman younger than 30 in good health and CMV-seronegative. The sequence links TRBV6-5 to TRBJ2-3; a stretch of 7 junction bases matches TRBD2. Sequencing was performed on PBMCs. Here the CDR3 is given as CASSYGLVGGDTQYF. The sequenced DNA is TGTGCCAGCAGTTACGGACTAGTCGGTGGAGATACGCAGTATTTT.